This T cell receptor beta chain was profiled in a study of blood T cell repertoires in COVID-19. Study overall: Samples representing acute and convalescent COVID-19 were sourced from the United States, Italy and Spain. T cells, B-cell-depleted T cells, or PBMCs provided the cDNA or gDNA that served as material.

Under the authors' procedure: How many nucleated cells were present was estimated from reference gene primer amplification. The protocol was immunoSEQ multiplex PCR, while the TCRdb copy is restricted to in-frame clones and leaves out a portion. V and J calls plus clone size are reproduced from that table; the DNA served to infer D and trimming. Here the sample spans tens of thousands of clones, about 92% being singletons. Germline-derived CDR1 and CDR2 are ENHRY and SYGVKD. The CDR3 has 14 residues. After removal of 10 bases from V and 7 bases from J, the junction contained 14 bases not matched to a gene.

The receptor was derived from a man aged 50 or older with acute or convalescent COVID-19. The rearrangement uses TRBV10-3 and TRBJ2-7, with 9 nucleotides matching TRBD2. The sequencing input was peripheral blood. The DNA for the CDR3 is TGTGCCACCCAGGGGTCGGTTAGCGGGGGTGAGCAGTACGTC. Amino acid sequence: CATQGSVSGGEQYV.